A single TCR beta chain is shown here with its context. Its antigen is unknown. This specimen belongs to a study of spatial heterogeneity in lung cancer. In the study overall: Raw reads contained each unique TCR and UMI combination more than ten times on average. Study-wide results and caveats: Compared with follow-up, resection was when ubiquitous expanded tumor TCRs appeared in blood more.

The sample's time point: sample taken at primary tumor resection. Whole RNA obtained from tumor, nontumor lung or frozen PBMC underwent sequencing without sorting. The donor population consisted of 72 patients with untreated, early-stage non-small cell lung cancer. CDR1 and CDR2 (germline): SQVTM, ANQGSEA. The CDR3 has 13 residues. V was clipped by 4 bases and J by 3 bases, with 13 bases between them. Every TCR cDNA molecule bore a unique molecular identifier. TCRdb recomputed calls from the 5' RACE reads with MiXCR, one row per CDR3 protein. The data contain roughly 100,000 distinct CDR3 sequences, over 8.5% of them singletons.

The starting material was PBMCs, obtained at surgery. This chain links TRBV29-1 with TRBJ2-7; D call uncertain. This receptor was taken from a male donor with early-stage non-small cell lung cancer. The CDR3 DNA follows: TGCAGCGTTGGGAAGGGATCGGGCTACGAGCAGTACTTC. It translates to CSVGKGSGYEQYF.